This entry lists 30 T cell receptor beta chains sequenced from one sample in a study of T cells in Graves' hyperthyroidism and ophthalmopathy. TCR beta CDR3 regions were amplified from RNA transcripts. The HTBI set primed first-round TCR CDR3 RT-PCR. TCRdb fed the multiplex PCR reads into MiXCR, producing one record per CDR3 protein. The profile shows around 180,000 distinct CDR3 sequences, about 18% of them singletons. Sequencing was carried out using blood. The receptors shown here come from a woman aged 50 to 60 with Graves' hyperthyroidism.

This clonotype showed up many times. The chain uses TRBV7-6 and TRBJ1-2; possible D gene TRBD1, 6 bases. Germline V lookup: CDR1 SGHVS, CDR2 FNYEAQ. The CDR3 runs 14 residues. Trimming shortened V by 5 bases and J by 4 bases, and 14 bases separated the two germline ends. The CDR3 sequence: CASSPRGQSYGYTF. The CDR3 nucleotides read TGTGCCAGCAGCCCGCGAGGACAGAGCTATGGCTACACCTTC.

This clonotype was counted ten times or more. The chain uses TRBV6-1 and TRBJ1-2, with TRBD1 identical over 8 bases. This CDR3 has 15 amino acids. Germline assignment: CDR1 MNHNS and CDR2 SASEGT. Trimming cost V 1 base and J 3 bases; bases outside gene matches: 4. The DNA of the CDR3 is TGTGCCAGCAGTGAAGGAAAGGGACAGGACTATGGCTACACCTTC. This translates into CASSEGKGQDYGYTF.

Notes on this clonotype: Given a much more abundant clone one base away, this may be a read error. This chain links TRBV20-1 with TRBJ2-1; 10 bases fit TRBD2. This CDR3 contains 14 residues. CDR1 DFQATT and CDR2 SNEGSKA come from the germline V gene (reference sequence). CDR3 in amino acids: CSAVSSGGYDEQFF. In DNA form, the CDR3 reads TGCAGTGCTGTTTCTAGCGGGGGCTACGATGAGCAGTTCTTC.

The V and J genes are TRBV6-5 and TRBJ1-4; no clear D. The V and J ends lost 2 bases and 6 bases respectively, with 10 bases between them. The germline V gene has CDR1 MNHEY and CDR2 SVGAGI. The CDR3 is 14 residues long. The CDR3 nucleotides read TGTGCCAGCAGTTACGGGAATAGACATGAAAAACTGTTTTTT. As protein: CASSYGNRHEKLFF.

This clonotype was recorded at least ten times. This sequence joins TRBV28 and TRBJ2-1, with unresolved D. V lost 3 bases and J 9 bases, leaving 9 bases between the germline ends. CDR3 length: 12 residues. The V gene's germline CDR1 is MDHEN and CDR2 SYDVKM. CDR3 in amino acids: CASSLNFGEQFF. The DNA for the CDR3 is TGTGCCAGCAGTTTGAACTTCGGTGAGCAGTTCTTC.

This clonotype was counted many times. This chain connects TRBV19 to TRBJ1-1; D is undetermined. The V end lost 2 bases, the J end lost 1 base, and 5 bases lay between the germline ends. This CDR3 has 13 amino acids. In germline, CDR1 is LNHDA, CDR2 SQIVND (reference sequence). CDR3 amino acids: CASSISENTEAFF. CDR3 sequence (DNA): TGTGCCAGTAGTATATCCGAGAACACTGAAGCTTTCTTT.

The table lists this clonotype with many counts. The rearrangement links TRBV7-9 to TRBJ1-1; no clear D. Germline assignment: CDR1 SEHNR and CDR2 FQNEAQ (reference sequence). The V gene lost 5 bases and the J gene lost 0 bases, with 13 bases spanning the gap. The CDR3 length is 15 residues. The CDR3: CASSLRTEMNTEAFF. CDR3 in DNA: TGTGCCAGCAGCCTCAGGACCGAGATGAACACTGAAGCTTTCTTT.

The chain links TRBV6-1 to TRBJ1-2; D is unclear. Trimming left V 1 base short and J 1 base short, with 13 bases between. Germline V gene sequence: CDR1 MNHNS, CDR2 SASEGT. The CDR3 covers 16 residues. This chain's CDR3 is CASSEGHMASNYGYTF. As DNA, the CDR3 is TGTGCCAGCAGTGAAGGACATATGGCCAGTAACTATGGCTACACCTTC.

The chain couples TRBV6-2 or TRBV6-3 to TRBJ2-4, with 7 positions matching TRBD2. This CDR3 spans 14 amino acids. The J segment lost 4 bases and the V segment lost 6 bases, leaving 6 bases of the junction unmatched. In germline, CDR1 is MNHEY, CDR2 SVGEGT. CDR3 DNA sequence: TGTGCCAGCAGAATGGGAGGGGCAAAAAACATTCAGTACTTC. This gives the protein CASRMGGAKNIQYF.

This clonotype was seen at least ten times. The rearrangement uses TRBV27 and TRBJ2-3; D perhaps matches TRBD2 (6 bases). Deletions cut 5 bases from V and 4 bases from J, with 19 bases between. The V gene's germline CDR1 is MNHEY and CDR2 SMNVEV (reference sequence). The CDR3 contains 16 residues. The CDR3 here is CASSGWTTSPPDTQYF. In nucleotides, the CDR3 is TGTGCCAGCAGTGGGTGGACTACTTCCCCACCAGATACGCAGTATTTT.

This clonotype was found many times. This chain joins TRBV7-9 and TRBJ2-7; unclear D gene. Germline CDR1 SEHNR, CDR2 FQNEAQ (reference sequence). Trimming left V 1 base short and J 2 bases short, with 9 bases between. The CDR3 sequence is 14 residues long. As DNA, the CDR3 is TGTGCCAGCAGCTTAGGTGGATACACCTACGAGCAGTACTTC. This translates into CASSLGGYTYEQYF.

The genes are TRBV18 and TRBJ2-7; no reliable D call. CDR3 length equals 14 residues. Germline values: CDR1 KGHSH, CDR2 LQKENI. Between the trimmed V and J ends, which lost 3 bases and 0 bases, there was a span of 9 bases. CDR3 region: CASSPMQSSYEQYF. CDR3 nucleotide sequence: TGTGCCAGCTCACCTATGCAGAGCTCCTACGAGCAGTACTTC.

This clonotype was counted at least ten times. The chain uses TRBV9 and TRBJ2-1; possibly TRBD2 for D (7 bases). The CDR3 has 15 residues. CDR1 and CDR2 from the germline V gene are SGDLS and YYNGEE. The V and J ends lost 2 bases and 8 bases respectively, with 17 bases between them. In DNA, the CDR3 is TGTGCCAGCAGCGTTGGGGGGGGCGGCGGGGATGAGCAGTTCTTC. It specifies CASSVGGGGGDEQFF.

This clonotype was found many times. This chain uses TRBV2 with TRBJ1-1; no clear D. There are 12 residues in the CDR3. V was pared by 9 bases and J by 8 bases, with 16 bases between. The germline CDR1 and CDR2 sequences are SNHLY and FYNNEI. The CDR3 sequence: CASSRRKLEAFF. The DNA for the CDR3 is TGTGCCAGTTCTCGCAGGAAACTAGAAGCTTTCTTT.

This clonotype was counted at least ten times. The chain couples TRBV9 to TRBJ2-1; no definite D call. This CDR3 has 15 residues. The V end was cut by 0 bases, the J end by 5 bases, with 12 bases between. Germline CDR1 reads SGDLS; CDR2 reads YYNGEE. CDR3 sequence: CASSVGPGLNNEQFF. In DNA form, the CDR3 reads TGTGCCAGCAGCGTAGGACCCGGGCTGAACAATGAGCAGTTCTTC.

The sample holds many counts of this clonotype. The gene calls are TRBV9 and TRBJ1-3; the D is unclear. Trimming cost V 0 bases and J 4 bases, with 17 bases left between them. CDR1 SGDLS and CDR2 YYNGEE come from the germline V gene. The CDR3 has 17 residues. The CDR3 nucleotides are TGTGCCAGCAGCGTAGAATCGTACTCGGGCTACGGAAACACCATATATTTT. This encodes CASSVESYSGYGNTIYF.

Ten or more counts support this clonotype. The CDR3 coding sequence is TGTGCCAGCAGCCCATACGCCAGGGCTGGGGCCAACGTCCTGACTTTC. This sequence encodes CASSPYARAGANVLTF. V is TRBV7-2 and J is TRBJ2-6; a weak D match, TRBD1 (5 bases). V gave up 5 bases and J gave up 2 bases, with 13 bases separating them. Looked up from germline, CDR1 is SGHTA and CDR2 is FQGNSA. CDR3 length: 16 amino acids.

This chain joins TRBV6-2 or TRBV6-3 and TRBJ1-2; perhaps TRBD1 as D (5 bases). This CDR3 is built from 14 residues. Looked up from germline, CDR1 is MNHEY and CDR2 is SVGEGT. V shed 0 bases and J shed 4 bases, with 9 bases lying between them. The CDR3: CASSYSGRIYGYTF. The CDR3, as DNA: TGTGCCAGCAGTTACTCGGGACGGATCTATGGCTACACCTTC.

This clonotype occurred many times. CDR3 nucleotides: TGTGCCAGCAGTTTCTTGGCCGACGAGCAGTTCTTC. It is translated as CASSFLADEQFF. This chain links TRBV12-3 or TRBV12-4 with TRBJ2-1; no definite D call. The CDR3 sequence is 12 residues long. Deletions cut 3 bases from V and 10 bases from J, with 10 bases between.

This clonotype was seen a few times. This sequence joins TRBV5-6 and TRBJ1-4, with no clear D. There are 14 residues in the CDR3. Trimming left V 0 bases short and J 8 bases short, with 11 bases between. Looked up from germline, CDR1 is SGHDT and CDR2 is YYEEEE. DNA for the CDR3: TGTGCCAGCAGCTTGGGCGGCTTCCCGGAAAAACTGTTTTTT. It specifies CASSLGGFPEKLFF.

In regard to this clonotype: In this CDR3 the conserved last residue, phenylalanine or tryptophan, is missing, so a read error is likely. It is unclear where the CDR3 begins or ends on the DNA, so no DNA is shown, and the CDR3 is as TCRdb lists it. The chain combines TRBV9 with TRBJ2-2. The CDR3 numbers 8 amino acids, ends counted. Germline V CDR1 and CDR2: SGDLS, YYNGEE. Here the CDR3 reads CASSVGGS.

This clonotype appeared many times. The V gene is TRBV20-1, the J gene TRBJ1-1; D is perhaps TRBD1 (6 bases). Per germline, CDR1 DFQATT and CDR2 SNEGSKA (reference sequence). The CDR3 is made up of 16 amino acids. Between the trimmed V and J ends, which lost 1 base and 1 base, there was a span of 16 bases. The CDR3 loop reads CSARVGGGARNTEAFF. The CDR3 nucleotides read TGCAGTGCTAGAGTAGGAGGGGGGGCGAGGAACACTGAAGCTTTCTTT.

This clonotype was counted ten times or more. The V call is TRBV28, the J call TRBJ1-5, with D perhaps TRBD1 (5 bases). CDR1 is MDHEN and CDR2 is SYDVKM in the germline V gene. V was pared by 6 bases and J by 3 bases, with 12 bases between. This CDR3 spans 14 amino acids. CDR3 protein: CASSRGGTNQPQHF. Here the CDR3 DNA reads TGTGCCAGCAGCCGTGGAGGGACCAATCAGCCCCAGCATTTT.

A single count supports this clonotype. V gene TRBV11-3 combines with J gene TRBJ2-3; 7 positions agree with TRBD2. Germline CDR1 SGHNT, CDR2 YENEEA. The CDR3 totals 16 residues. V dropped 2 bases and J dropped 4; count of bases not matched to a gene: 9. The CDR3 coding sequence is TGTGCCAGCAGCTTAACCCCGGCGGGAGCACCAGATACGCAGTATTTT. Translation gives CASSLTPAGAPDTQYF.

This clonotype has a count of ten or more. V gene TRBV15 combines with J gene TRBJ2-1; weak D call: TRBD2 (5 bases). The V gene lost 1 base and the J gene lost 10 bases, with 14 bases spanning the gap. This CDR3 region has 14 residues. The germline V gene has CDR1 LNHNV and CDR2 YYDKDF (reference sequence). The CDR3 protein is CATSRGSGGREQFF. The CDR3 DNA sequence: TGTGCCACCAGCAGAGGCTCAGGAGGCAGGGAGCAGTTCTTC.

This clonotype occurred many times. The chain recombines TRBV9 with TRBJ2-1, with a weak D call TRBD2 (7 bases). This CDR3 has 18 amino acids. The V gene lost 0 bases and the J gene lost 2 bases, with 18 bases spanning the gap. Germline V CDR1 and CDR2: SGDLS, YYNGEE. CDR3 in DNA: TGTGCCAGCAGCGTAGGGCAGGGCGGCGGGGGCCCCTACAATGAGCAGTTCTTC. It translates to CASSVGQGGGGPYNEQFF.

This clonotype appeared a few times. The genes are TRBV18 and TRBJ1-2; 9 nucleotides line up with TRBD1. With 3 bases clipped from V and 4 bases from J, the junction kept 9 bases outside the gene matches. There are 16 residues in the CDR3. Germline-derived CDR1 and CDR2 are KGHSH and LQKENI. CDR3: CASSPAGDRGSYGYTF. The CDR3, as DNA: TGTGCCAGCTCACCTGCTGGAGACAGGGGGTCCTATGGCTACACCTTC.

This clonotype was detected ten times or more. CDR3 coding DNA: TGTGCCACCAGCAGACCTGTGGTAACTGAAGCTTTCTTT. Translating gives CATSRPVVTEAFF. The chain recombines TRBV15 with TRBJ1-1; D gene ambiguous. The ends were cut back, 2 bases at V and 5 bases at J, with 9 bases in the middle. CDR1 and CDR2 from the germline V gene are LNHNV and YYDKDF (reference sequence). The CDR3 extends over 13 amino acids.

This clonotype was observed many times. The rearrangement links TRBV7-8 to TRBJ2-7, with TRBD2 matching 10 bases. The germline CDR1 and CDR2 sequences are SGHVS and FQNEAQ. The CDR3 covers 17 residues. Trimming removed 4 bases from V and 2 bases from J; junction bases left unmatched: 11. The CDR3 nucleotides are TGTGCCAGCAGCTGGCCCGCTAGCGGGGGATTCACCTACGAGCAGTACTTC. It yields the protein CASSWPASGGFTYEQYF.

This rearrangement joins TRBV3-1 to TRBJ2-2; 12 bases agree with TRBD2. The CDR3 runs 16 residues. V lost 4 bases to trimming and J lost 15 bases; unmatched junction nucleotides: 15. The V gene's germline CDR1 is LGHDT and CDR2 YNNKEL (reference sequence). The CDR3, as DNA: TGTGCCAGCAGCCCCCCACTGGGACTAGCGGGTCGGAAGGTGTTTTTT. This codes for CASSPPLGLAGRKVFF.